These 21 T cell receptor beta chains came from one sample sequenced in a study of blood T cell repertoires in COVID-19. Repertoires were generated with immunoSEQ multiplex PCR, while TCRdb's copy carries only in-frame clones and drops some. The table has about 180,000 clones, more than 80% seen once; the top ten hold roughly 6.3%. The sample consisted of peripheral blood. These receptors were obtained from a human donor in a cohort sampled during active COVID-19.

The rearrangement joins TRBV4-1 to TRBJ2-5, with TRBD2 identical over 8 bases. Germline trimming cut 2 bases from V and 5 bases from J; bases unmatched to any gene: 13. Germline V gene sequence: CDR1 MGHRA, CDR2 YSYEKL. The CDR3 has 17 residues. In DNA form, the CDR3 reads TGCGCCAGCAGCCAAAGTTATCGGGAGGGCTTCGGGGAGACCCAGTACTTC. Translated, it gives CASSQSYREGFGETQYF.

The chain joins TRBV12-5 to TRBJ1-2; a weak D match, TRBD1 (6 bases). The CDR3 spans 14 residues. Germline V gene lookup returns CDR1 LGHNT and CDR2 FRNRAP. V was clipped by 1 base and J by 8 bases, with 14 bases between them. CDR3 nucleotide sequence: TGTGCTAGTGGTTTGGGCGGGGGGGCGAAGGGCTACACCTTC. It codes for CASGLGGGAKGYTF.

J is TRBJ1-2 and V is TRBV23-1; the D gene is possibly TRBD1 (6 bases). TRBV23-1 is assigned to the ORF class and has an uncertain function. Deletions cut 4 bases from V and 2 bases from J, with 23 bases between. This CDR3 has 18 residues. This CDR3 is CASSPLDQVLGQNYGYTF. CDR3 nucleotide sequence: TGCGCCAGCAGTCCCCTGGATCAGGTTTTAGGACAGAACTATGGCTACACCTTC.

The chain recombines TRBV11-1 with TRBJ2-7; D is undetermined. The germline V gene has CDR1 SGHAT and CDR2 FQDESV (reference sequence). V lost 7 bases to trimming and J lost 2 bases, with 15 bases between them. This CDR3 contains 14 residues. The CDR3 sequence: CASTLRGPTYEQYF. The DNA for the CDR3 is TGTGCCAGCACCCTTCGTGGCCCGACCTACGAGCAGTACTTC.

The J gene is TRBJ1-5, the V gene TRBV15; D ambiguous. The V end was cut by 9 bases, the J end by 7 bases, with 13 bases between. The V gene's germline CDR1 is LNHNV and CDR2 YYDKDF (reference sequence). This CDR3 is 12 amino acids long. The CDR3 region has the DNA TGTGCCACTGCAGACTCTTCCCAGCCCCAGCATTTT. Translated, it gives CATADSSQPQHF.

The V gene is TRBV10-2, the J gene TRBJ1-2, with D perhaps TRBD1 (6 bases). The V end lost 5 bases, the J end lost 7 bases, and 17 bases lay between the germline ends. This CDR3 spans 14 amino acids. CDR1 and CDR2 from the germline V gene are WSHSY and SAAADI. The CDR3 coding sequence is TGCGCCAGCAGTCCACAGGTCGGGGGGCCTGGCTACACCTTC. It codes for CASSPQVGGPGYTF.

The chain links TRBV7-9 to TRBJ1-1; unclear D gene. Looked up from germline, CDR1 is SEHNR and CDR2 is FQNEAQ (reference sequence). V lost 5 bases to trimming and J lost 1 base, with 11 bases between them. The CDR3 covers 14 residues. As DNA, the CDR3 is TGTGCCAGCAGCCCCCGGGAGTCGAACACTGAAGCTTTCTTT. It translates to CASSPRESNTEAFF.

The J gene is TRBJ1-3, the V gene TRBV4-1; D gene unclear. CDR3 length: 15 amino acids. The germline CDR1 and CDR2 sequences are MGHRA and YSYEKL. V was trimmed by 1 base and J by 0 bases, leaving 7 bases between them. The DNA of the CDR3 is TGCGCCAGCAGCCAAGTTAAGAGCTCTGGAAACACCATATATTTT. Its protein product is CASSQVKSSGNTIYF.

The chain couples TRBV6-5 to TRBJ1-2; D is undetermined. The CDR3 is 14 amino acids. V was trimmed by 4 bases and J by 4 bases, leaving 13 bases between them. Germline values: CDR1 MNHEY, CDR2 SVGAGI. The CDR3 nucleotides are TGTGCCAGCAGTTCTAATACGGGAGCCTATGGCTACACCTTC. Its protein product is CASSSNTGAYGYTF.

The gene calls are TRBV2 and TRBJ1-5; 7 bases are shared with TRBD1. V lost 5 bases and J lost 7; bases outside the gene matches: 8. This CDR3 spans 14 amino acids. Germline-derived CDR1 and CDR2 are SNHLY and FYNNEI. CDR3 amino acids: CASSYQGVGQPQHF. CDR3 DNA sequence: TGTGCCAGCAGTTACCAGGGGGTAGGGCAGCCCCAGCATTTT.

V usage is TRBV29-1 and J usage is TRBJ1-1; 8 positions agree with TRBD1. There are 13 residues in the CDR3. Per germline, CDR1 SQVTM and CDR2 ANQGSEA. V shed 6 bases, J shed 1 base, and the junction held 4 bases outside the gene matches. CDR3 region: CSVDRGTNTEAFF. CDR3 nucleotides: TGCAGCGTCGACAGGGGAACGAACACTGAAGCTTTCTTT.

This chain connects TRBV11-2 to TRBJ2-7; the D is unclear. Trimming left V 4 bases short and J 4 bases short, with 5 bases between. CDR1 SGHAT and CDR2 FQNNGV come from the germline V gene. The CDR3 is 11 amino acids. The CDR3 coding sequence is TGTGCCAGCAGCTCCCAGTACGAGCAGTACTTC. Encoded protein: CASSSQYEQYF.

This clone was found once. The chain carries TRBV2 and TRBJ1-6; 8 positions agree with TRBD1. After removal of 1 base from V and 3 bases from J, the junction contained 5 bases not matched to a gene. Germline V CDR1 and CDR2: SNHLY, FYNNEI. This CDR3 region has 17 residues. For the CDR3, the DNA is TGTGCCAGCAGTGAAGGGGCAGGGGGCTTCTATAATTCACCCCTCCACTTT. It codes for CASSEGAGGFYNSPLHF.

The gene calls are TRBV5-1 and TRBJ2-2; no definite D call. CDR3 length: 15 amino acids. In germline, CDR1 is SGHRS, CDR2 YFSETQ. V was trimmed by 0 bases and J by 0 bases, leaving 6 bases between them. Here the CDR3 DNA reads TGCGCCAGCAGCTTGGTAGCCCCGAACACCGGGGAGCTGTTTTTT. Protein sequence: CASSLVAPNTGELFF. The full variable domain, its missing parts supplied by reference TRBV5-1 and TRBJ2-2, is KAGVTQTPRYLIKTRGQQVTLSCSPISGHRSVSWYQQTPGQGLQFLFEYFSETQRNKGNFPGRFSGRQFSNSRSEMNVSTLELGDSALYLCASSLVAPNTGELFFGEGSRLTVL.

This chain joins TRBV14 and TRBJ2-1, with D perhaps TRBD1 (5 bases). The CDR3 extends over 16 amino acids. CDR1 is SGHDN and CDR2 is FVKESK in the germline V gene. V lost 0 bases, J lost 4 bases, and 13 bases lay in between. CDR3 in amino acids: CASSQDRRVRYNEQFF. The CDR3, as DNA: TGTGCCAGCAGCCAAGATCGCAGGGTTCGATACAATGAGCAGTTCTTC.

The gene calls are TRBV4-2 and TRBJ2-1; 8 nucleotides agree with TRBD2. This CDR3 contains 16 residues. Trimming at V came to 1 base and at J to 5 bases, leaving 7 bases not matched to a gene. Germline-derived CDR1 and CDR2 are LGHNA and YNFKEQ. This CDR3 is CASSQGAGLGDNEQFF. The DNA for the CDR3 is TGTGCCAGCAGCCAAGGAGCGGGACTAGGGGACAATGAGCAGTTCTTC.

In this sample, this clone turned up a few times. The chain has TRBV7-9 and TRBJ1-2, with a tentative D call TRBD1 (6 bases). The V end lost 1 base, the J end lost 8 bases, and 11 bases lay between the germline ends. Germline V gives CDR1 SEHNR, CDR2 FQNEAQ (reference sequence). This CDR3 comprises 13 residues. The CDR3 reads CASSLGQEEGYTF. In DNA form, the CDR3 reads TGTGCCAGCAGCTTAGGACAGGAGGAAGGCTACACCTTC.

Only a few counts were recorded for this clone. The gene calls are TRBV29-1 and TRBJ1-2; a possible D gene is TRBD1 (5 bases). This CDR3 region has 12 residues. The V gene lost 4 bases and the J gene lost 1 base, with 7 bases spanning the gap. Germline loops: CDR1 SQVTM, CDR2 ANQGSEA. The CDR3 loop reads CSVGDSNYGYTF. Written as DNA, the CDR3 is TGCAGCGTTGGAGACAGTAACTATGGCTACACCTTC.

In nucleotides, the CDR3 is TGTGCTAGTGGTTCATATCGCTTATCGGGACAGGGGGCTGGTAATGAGCAGTTCTTC. It is translated as CASGSYRLSGQGAGNEQFF. The chain uses TRBV12-5 and TRBJ2-1; 12 positions agree with TRBD1. This CDR3 spans 19 amino acids. V lost 4 bases, J lost 7 bases, and 17 bases stayed unmatched. Germline CDR1 reads LGHNT; CDR2 reads FRNRAP.

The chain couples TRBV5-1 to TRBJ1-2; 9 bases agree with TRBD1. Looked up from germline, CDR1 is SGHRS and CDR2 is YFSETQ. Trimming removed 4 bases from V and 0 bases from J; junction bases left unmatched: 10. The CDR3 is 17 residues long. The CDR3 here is CASSLETGGLSNYGYTF. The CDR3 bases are TGCGCCAGCAGCCTGGAAACAGGGGGCCTTTCTAACTATGGCTACACCTTC. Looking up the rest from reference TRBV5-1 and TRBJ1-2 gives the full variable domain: KAGVTQTPRYLIKTRGQQVTLSCSPISGHRSVSWYQQTPGQGLQFLFEYFSETQRNKGNFPGRFSGRQFSNSRSEMNVSTLELGDSALYLCASSLETGGLSNYGYTFGSGTRLTVV.

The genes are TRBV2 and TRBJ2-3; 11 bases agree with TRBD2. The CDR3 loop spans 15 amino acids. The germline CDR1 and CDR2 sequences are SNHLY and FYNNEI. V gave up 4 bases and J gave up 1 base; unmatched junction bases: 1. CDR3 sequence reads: CASSGGLAGTDTQYF. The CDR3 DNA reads TGTGCCAGCAGTGGGGGACTAGCGGGCACAGATACGCAGTATTTT. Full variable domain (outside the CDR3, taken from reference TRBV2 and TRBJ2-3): EPEVTQTPSHQVTQMGQEVILRCVPISNHLYFYWYRQILGQKVEFLVSFYNNEISEKSEIFDDQFSVERPDGSNFTLKIRSTKLEDSAMYFCASSGGLAGTDTQYFGPGTRLTVL.